Each of the 7 T cell receptor beta chains below was sequenced from the same sample in a study of OX40 agonist ivuxolimab in advanced cancers. This table comes from immunoSEQ multiplex PCR, and its TCRdb copy is limited to in-frame clones, with some not included. The sample yields 78,000 or so clones, more than 85% seen once. Specimen: CD4+ or CD8+ T cells sorted from blood, collected in a trial of the OX40 agonist ivuxolimab. These receptors all come from an adult with an advanced solid tumor such as melanoma, head and neck, liver or kidney cancer.

V usage is TRBV7-3 and J usage is TRBJ1-2, with D perhaps TRBD1 (6 bases). This CDR3 has 12 residues. Trimming shortened V by 4 bases and J by 10 bases, and 13 bases separated the two germline ends. CDR1 and CDR2 (germline): SGHTA, FQGTGA. CDR3 in amino acids: CASSSIGQPYTF. The DNA of the CDR3 is TGTGCCAGCAGCTCGATAGGACAGCCCTACACCTTC.

This clone has just one count. The chain couples TRBV9 to TRBJ2-1, with D maybe TRBD1 (6 bases). V lost 0 bases and J 4 bases, leaving 11 bases between the germline ends. CDR3 length: 15 residues. CDR1 SGDLS and CDR2 YYNGEE come from the germline V gene. The chain's CDR3 is CASSVGGPVYNEQFF. Written as DNA, the CDR3 is TGTGCCAGCAGCGTAGGGGGGCCTGTGTACAATGAGCAGTTCTTC. Full variable domain (missing parts from reference TRBV9 and TRBJ2-1): DSGVTQTPKHLITATGQRVTLRCSPRSGDLSVYWYQQSLDQGLQFLIQYYNGEERAKGNILERFSAQQFPDLHSELNLSSLELGDSALYFCASSVGGPVYNEQFFGPGTRLTVL.

The rearrangement joins TRBV6-5 to TRBJ2-7, with D possibly matching TRBD1 (6 bases). This CDR3 contains 13 residues. Trimming left V 8 bases short and J 1 base short, with 12 bases between. Germline loops: CDR1 MNHEY, CDR2 SVGAGI. For the CDR3, the DNA is TGTGCCAGCCGCGGCGGACAGTCCTACGAGCAGTACTTC. It is translated as CASRGGQSYEQYF.

About this clone: Other DNA sequences within the sample encode an identical CDR3. The chain has TRBV7-9 and TRBJ1-1, with D possibly TRBD1 on 5 matching bases. The ends were cut back, 1 base at V and 6 bases at J, with 9 bases in the middle. The CDR3 loop spans 13 amino acids. Germline assignment: CDR1 SEHNR and CDR2 FQNEAQ (reference sequence). Here the CDR3 reads CASSLDRGAEAFF. The DNA of the CDR3 is TGTGCCAGCAGCTTAGACCGGGGGGCTGAAGCTTTCTTT.

The J gene is TRBJ1-2, the V gene TRBV18; perhaps TRBD1 as D (5 bases). The V gene's germline CDR1 is KGHSH and CDR2 LQKENI. The CDR3 consists of 13 residues. V lost 6 bases and J lost 4, with 12 bases in between. This CDR3 reads CASSPGVSYGYTF. The DNA of the CDR3 is TGTGCCAGCTCTCCGGGGGTTTCCTATGGCTACACCTTC.

The J gene is TRBJ1-1, the V gene TRBV29-1, with D unresolved. Germline values: CDR1 SQVTM, CDR2 ANQGSEA. The CDR3 is made up of 13 amino acids. The V end was cut by 5 bases, the J end by 0 bases, with 10 bases between. In DNA form, the CDR3 reads TGCAGCGTTCTGGACCACATGAACACTGAAGCTTTCTTT. Translated: CSVLDHMNTEAFF.

CDR3: CASSPGASTDTQYF. CDR3 DNA: TGTGCCAGCAGCCCAGGCGCCTCCACAGATACGCAGTATTTT. The V and J genes are TRBV7-9 and TRBJ2-3; D not certain. In germline, CDR1 is SEHNR, CDR2 FQNEAQ (reference sequence). The CDR3 length is 14 residues. With 5 bases removed from V and 2 bases from J, the gap between germline ends came to 11 bases. Based on the CDR3 plus reference TRBV7-9 and TRBJ2-3, the full variable domain is DTGVSQNPRHKITKRGQNVTFRCDPISEHNRLYWYRQTLGQGPEFLTYFQNEAQLEKSRLLSDRFSAERPKGSFSTLEIQRTEQGDSAMYLCASSPGASTDTQYFGPGTRLTVL.